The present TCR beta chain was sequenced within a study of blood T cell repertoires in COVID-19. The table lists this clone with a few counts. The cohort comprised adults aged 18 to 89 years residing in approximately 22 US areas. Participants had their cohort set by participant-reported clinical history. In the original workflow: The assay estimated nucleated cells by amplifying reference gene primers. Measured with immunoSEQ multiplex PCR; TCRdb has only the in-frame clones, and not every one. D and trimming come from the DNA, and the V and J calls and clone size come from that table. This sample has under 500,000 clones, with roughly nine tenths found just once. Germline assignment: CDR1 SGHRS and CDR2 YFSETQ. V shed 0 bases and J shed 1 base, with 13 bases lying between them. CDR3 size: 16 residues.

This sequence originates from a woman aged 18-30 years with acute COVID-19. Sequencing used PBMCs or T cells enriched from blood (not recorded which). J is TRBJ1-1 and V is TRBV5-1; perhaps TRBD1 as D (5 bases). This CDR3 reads CASSLEAGKANTEAFF. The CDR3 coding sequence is TGCGCCAGCAGCTTGGAGGCAGGGAAGGCGAACACTGAAGCTTTCTTT.